This T cell receptor beta chain was identified during a study of T cell responses to AZD1222 COVID-19 vaccine (dated by TCRdb to the early 2020s). Study-wide context: A total of 230 or so trial participants underwent TCR sequencing, of whom nearly 210 received two doses of AZD1222 and some 26 received two doses of the MenACWY control vaccine. Trial participants were enrolled by age into 18-55, 56-69 and 70-plus year subgroups, with approximately 150, 28 and 58 TCR-sequenced participants respectively. Results the study describes overall, beyond this receptor: Participants were mostly white British, with more females than males. The authors suggested clonal diversity may have been underestimated. In the small 56-69-year group, the increase in depth fell short of significance, most likely because of low power. After two AZD1222 doses, spike-specific TCR breadth and depth were significantly higher than at day 0 and than in MenACWY recipients. Because no day 14 peak-response samples were available, repertoires were characterized only after the peak T cell response. Conclusions about previously exposed vaccinees are limited, since just a handful of AZD1222 recipients were seropositive for SARS-CoV-2 at baseline. CD4 TCRs associated with the vaccine covered the entire spike protein, and the dominant responses were in regions 160-218 and 743-854. Reportedly, close to half of the unique spike-specific TCRs recognized epitopes lying outside the regions that are mutated in the B.1.351 and B.1.1.7 variants.

Via the germline V gene, CDR1 is KGHSH and CDR2 LQKENI. Including the terminal cysteine and phenylalanine, the CDR3 comprises 14 residues. Only the CDR3 region is kept as DNA, spanning 42 bases read in frame from base 1. The V end loses 3 bases and the J end loses 0 bases, and a stretch of 7 bases separates them. The label giving this sample's time point can be read as: about 28 days (+/-7) after the second vaccine dose. AZD1222 recipients with second doses at about 4 weeks or about 12 weeks were pooled, because spike-specific TCR depth and breadth did not differ between schedules. Vaccinee samples were obtained from the UK trials COV001 and COV002, which included a single-blind randomized controlled phase 2/3 trial of AZD1222 (ChAdOx1 nCoV-19) in healthy adults. Trial participant PBMC samples were collected at day 0 and day 28 after the second dose for TCRbeta chain sequencing. About this clone itself: There is no known antigen for this receptor. There are no base qualities to consult, and no much larger clone falls within one base.

The CDR3 regions of human TCRbeta chains were subjected to immunosequencing. In the source study's methods: Repertoire TCRs were checked for matches against a reference library of SARS-CoV-2-specific TCRs that had been generated using the MIRA antigen-specificity platform. Breadth was defined as the fraction of unique TCRs that were SARS-CoV-2-associated. Depth was defined as the fraction of total T cells that were SARS-CoV-2-associated. Using the MIRA data, each spike-specific TCR was assigned both to the spike region to which the TCR was reactive and to a CD4 or CD8 class. Log10-transformed breadth and depth values were compared by one-way ANOVA with Sidak's multiple comparisons tests. This immuneACCESS table, as held by TCRdb, lists in-frame sequences with V and J called but not all clones. Of the missing ones, under half trace to an unresolved V gene in checked studies; the others have no known cause. For V, J and clone size, that table is used; D and trimming come from the DNA. Here the sample has 100,000 or so clones; more than 70% occur a single time. The ten largest make up around 9.6% of the sample.

This clonotype originated in an adult who received the AZD1222 COVID-19 vaccine. Sequencing was performed on peripheral blood, taken 28 days after the second AZD1222 dose. The chain is encoded by TRBV18 joined to TRBJ2-3, with no confident D gene call. The DNA sequence reads TGTGCCAGCTCACCTACATATAGCACAGATACGCAGTATTTT. Translated, this is CASSPTYSTDTQYF.